Listed below are T cell receptor beta chains from one sample, sequenced in a study of blood T cell repertoires in COVID-19. Method: immunoSEQ multiplex PCR; TCRdb's copy keeps in-frame clones and lacks some. The sample shows roughly 300,000 clones, over 75% of them seen only once. Sequencing was carried out using peripheral blood. Receptor source: a human donor in a cohort sampled during active COVID-19. CDR3s include the opening cysteine and the closing phenylalanine or tryptophan. D genes are given only for firm matches. Only part of the rows carry a size: once, few, many, or a class if the clone is expanded.

size,J,V,D,CDR3,DNA
NA,TRBJ2-3,TRBV5-1,NA,CASSPRALAQGTDTQYF,TGCGCCAGCAGCCCCCGGGCCCTAGCTCAGGGCACAGATACGCAGTATTTT
NA,TRBJ1-2,TRBV7-9,TRBD1,CASSNSGTGGRGYTF,TGTGCCAGCAGCAATTCCGGGACAGGGGGCAGGGGCTACACCTTC
NA,TRBJ2-1,TRBV2,NA,CATGSETYNEQFF,TGTGCCACCGGTAGCGAGACCTACAATGAGCAGTTCTTC
NA,TRBJ2-5,TRBV5-1,TRBD1,CASVLFGTGAQETQYF,TGCGCCAGCGTCCTATTCGGGACAGGGGCCCAAGAGACCCAGTACTTC
NA,TRBJ1-6,TRBV4-1,TRBD1,CASSQVGTGVFYNSPLHF,TGCGCCAGCAGCCAAGTCGGGACAGGGGTTTTCTATAATTCACCCCTCCACTTT
NA,TRBJ2-6,TRBV27,NA,CATSPLGQGRTGANVLTF,TGTGCCACCTCCCCATTAGGGCAGGGAAGAACTGGGGCCAACGTCCTGACTTTC
NA,TRBJ2-7,TRBV2,TRBD2,CASRNGGATYEQYF,TGTGCCAGCAGAAACGGGGGGGCAACCTACGAGCAGTACTTC
NA,TRBJ2-4,TRBV15,TRBD2,CATSPGSGRKNIQYF,TGTGCCACCAGCCCGGGCAGCGGGAGAAAAAACATTCAGTACTTC
NA,TRBJ1-1,TRBV5-1,TRBD1,CASSLNRDRGATNTEAFF,TGCGCCAGCAGCTTGAACCGGGACAGGGGAGCGACAAACACTGAAGCTTTCTTT
NA,TRBJ2-7,TRBV5-6,TRBD2,CASSPEGLPPYEQYF,TGTGCCAGCAGCCCGGAGGGACTACCTCCTTACGAGCAGTACTTC
NA,TRBJ1-1,TRBV5-5,NA,CASSLAAGMNTEAFF,TGTGCCAGCAGCTTGGCAGCGGGTATGAACACTGAAGCTTTCTTT
NA,TRBJ2-1,TRBV3-1/TRBV3-2,TRBD2,CASSRGLAGGRMNEQFF,TGTGCCAGCAGCCGAGGACTAGCGGGAGGGAGGATGAATGAGCAGTTCTTC
NA,TRBJ1-5,TRBV4-1,TRBD1,CASSQTGSNQPQHF,TGCGCCAGCAGCCAGACAGGGTCCAATCAGCCCCAGCATTTT
NA,TRBJ1-5,TRBV19,TRBD1,CASTTTGTNQPQHF,TGTGCCAGTACTACGACAGGGACCAATCAGCCCCAGCATTTT
once,TRBJ1-4,TRBV6-1,NA,CASSEGGALNEKLFF,TGTGCCAGCAGCGAAGGCGGGGCCTTAAATGAAAAACTGTTTTTT
NA,TRBJ1-5,TRBV5-6,NA,CASSLGGRANQPQHF,TGTGCCAGCAGCTTGGGCGGCAGGGCTAATCAGCCCCAGCATTTT
NA,TRBJ2-2,TRBV5-1,NA,CASSLATGPRELFF,TGCGCCAGCAGCTTGGCGACAGGCCCCCGGGAGCTGTTTTTT
NA,TRBJ2-1,TRBV7-2,TRBD2,CASSFQPGLADNEQFF,TGTGCCAGCAGCTTTCAACCGGGACTAGCGGACAATGAGCAGTTCTTC
NA,TRBJ2-3,TRBV2,NA,CASSEGLTTDTQYF,TGTGCCAGCAGTGAAGGACTCACCACAGATACGCAGTATTTT
NA,TRBJ2-3,TRBV19,TRBD2,CASSTGLVQADTQYF,TGTGCCAGTAGTACAGGACTAGTCCAGGCAGATACGCAGTATTTT
NA,TRBJ1-2,TRBV30,TRBD1,CAWSNRGLGIYGYTF,TGTGCCTGGAGTAACAGGGGGCTGGGTATCTATGGCTACACCTTC
NA,TRBJ2-7,TRBV3-1/TRBV3-2,NA,CASSQSGNEQYF,TGTGCCAGCAGCCAATCGGGGAACGAGCAGTACTTC
NA,TRBJ2-7,TRBV28,TRBD2,CASSFTSGSFYEQYF,TGTGCCAGCAGTTTCACTAGCGGGAGTTTCTACGAGCAGTACTTC
NA,TRBJ1-5,TRBV7-8,NA,CASSQPRQRNQPQHF,TGTGCCAGCAGCCAGCCCCGACAGAGAAATCAGCCCCAGCATTTT
NA,TRBJ1-1,TRBV27,NA,CASSLNRGLNTEAFF,TGTGCCAGCAGTTTAAATAGGGGCTTGAACACTGAAGCTTTCTTT
NA,TRBJ2-5,TRBV7-8,NA,CASSLRLQRKETQYF,TGTGCCAGCAGCTTAAGGTTACAGAGAAAAGAGACCCAGTACTTC
NA,TRBJ2-7,TRBV5-1,TRBD1,CASSETGNTYEQYF,TGCGCCAGCAGCGAGACAGGGAATACCTACGAGCAGTACTTC
NA,TRBJ2-5,TRBV11-3,NA,CASSLGVRAQETQYF,TGTGCCAGCAGCTTAGGGGTCAGGGCCCAAGAGACCCAGTACTTC
NA,TRBJ2-7,TRBV12-3/TRBV12-4,NA,CASSTQGIHEQYF,TGTGCCAGCAGTACGCAGGGGATCCACGAGCAGTACTTC
few,TRBJ1-2,TRBV5-1,NA,CASSLDGETNYGYTF,TGCGCCAGCAGCTTGGACGGGGAAACTAACTATGGCTACACCTTC
NA,TRBJ1-4,TRBV6-6,TRBD1,CASSYSGQGGEKLFF,TGTGCCAGCAGTTACAGTGGACAGGGAGGGGAAAAACTGTTTTTT
NA,TRBJ2-1,TRBV6-5,NA,CASGDMSQFF,TGTGCCAGCGGGGACATGTCCCAGTTCTTC
NA,TRBJ2-1,TRBV7-9,NA,CASSSPAAGGNEQFF,TGTGCCAGCAGCTCCCCTGCAGCAGGGGGGAATGAGCAGTTCTTC
few,TRBJ2-7,TRBV6-5,NA,CASSSVAYEQYF,TGTGCCAGCAGCTCCGTTGCCTACGAGCAGTACTTC
few,TRBJ1-1,TRBV30,NA,CAWARNTEAFF,TGTGCCTGGGCTAGGAACACTGAAGCTTTCTTT
NA,TRBJ1-2,TRBV7-2,TRBD1,CASSLLGQGDGYTF,TGTGCCAGCAGCCTCCTTGGGCAGGGGGATGGCTACACCTTC
NA,TRBJ2-7,TRBV20-1,NA,CSASRTYEQYF,TGCAGTGCTAGCAGGACCTACGAGCAGTACTTC
NA,TRBJ2-3,TRBV6-5,NA,CASSYHPLSDTQYF,TGTGCCAGCAGTTACCACCCGTTAAGCGACACGCAGTATTTT
few,TRBJ2-1,TRBV19,NA,CASSIGGGSVARYNEQFF,TGTGCCAGTAGTATAGGGGGGGGCAGCGTGGCAAGATACAATGAGCAGTTCTTC
NA,TRBJ1-2,TRBV2,NA,CASSRRQDGYTF,TGTGCCAGCAGCCGACGACAGGATGGCTACACCTTC
NA,TRBJ1-2,TRBV28,NA,CASTAIRTLYYGYTF,TGTGCCAGCACCGCGATACGGACTCTGTACTATGGCTACACCTTC
NA,TRBJ2-2,TRBV5-1,TRBD1,CASSTGQGTGELFF,TGCGCCAGCAGCACCGGACAGGGGACCGGGGAGCTGTTTTTT
NA,TRBJ2-3,TRBV5-4,NA,CASSLSTDTQYF,TGTGCCAGCAGCCTTAGCACAGATACGCAGTATTTT
NA,TRBJ2-1,TRBV9,TRBD1,CASSALTGGNEQFF,TGTGCCAGCAGCGCTCTAACAGGGGGCAATGAGCAGTTCTTC
NA,TRBJ2-3,TRBV5-1,NA,CASSLEGDLSTDTQYF,TGCGCCAGCAGCTTGGAGGGGGATCTAAGCACAGATACGCAGTATTTT
NA,TRBJ2-7,TRBV6-5,NA,CASSYSTGEQYF,TGTGCCAGCAGTTATAGTACGGGGGAGCAGTACTTC
NA,TRBJ1-2,TRBV19,NA,CASNQGVGGYTF,TGTGCCAGTAACCAAGGAGTCGGTGGCTACACCTTC
NA,TRBJ1-1,TRBV6-5,NA,CASSYSRGSNTEAFF,TGTGCCAGCAGTTACTCTCGGGGGTCTAACACTGAAGCTTTCTTT
NA,TRBJ1-5,TRBV4-1,NA,CASSQGFTHSNQPQHF,TGCGCCAGCAGCCAAGGGTTTACACATAGCAATCAGCCCCAGCATTTT
NA,TRBJ2-1,TRBV3-1/TRBV3-2,TRBD2,CASSQGSGVGEQFF,TGTGCCAGCAGCCAAGGTAGCGGGGTGGGGGAGCAGTTCTTC